Sequencing of this T cell receptor beta chain was carried out in a study of T cell responses to AZD1222 COVID-19 vaccine. General study points: Reportedly, nearly half of unique spike TCRs recognized epitopes outside B.1.351/B.1.1.7 mutations. Spike-specific TCR repertoires showed rising breadth and depth after two AZD1222 doses. White British donors predominated, females outnumbered males, and clonal diversity was possibly underestimated.

Comment on this clone: The antigen remains unidentified.

Germline V lookup: CDR1 LGHDT, CDR2 YNNKEL (reference sequence). Trimming took off 4 bases at V and 7 bases at J, with 8 bases between the two ends. The CDR3 length is 13 residues. Here immunoSEQ multiplex PCR was the method, and the copy in TCRdb shows in-frame clones only, minus some. The table records approximately 180,000 clones, about 86% of them present only once. This TCR was sampled from an adult in good health. Sample: peripheral blood, taken on day 0 of AZD1222 vaccination. The J gene is TRBJ1-6, the V gene TRBV3-1 (or the pseudogene TRBV3-2), with a weak D call TRBD1 (5 bases). DNA of the CDR3: TGTGCCAGCAGCCCAGGGTACAATTCACCCCTCCACTTT. This gives the protein CASSPGYNSPLHF.